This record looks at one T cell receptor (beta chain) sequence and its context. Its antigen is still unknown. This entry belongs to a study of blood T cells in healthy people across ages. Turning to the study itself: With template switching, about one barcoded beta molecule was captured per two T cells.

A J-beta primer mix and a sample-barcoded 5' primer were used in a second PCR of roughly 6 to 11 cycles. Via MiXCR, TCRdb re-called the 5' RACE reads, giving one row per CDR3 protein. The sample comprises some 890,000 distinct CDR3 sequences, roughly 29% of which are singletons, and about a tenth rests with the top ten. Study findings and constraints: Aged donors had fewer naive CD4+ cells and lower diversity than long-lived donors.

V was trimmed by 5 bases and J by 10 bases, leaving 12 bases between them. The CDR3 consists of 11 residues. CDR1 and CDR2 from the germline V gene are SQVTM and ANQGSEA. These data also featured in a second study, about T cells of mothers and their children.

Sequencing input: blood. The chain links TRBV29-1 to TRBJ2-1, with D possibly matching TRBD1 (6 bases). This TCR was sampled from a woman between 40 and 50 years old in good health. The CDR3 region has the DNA TGCAGCGTTTTACAGGGCTACGAGCAGTTCTTC. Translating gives CSVLQGYEQFF.